This TCR beta chain appears in the sequencing data of a study of response to subunit inactivated influenza vaccine (dated by TCRdb to between 2018 and 2020). Some background on the complete study: Deep quantitative T cell receptor repertoire profiling was used in the study to track responses to a trivalent subunit inactivated influenza vaccine.

Libraries were made using RT-PCR. TCRdb names Illumina HiSeq 2500 as the instrument used. TCRdb reworked the public reads: Q25 trimming with fastp, MiXCR clone assembly, productive beta chains retained. One record per CDR3 amino acid sequence lists the most common genes and DNA. This sample gives 750,000 to 850,000 distinct CDR3 sequences in total; roughly 20% of them show up just once. The top ten hold about 11% of the sample. Broad study findings and their caveats: According to the authors, only a limited number of new T cells may be recruited by each seasonal influenza vaccination.

Via the germline V gene, CDR1 is MNHNS and CDR2 SASEGT. The V and J ends are trimmed by 6 bases and 7 bases, leaving 18 bases between them. Counted from cysteine to phenylalanine, this CDR3 has 15 amino acids. Here the CDR3 DNA is all that survives: 45 bases in frame from base 1. In its sample, this clonotype was seen many times. Its antigen remains unidentified. Base qualities are missing; no much larger clone stands one base away. The V gene is TRBV6-1 and the J gene is TRBJ2-2; matching of 5 bases hints at TRBD1 as the D gene. The source of this sequence is a man aged 50 to 59 who received an inactivated influenza vaccine. Donor details come from another sample of the same person, matched by shared clones. The material sequenced was PBMCs from blood, taken roughly 5 days after vaccination. For the CDR3, the sequence is CASSHVIGAGGELFF. The bases are TGTGCCAGCAGCCATGTCATTGGGGCTGGCGGGGAGCTGTTTTTT.